A selection of T cell receptor beta chains follows, all from one sample in a study of OX40 agonist ivuxolimab in advanced cancers. Profiled with immunoSEQ multiplex PCR; TCRdb holds only in-frame clones, not every one. The table records more than 65,000 clones, 80% to 85% of them present only once. The sample in question was CD4+ or CD8+ T cells sorted from blood, obtained in a trial of the OX40 agonist ivuxolimab. All receptors derive from an adult with an advanced solid tumor such as melanoma, head and neck, liver or kidney cancer. Both conserved end residues are part of each CDR3. A D gene is named only where the DNA matches it firmly. A row's size may be missing; if present it is once, few, many or a size class.

cdr3_aa	cdr3_nt	cdr3_length	d_call	v_call	j_call	clone_size
CASSSSSGEQYF	TGTGCCAGCAGCTCCAGTTCCGGCGAGCAGTACTTC	12	.	TRBV4-2	TRBJ2-7	.
CASYDRGRNEKLFF	TGTGCCAGCTACGACAGGGGGCGTAATGAAAAACTGTTTTTT	14	TRBD1	TRBV28	TRBJ1-4	.
CASSPSGTAGGYTF	TGTGCCAGCAGCCCGTCAGGCACGGCAGGTGGCTACACCTTC	14	.	TRBV9	TRBJ1-2	.
CASSLDRGNSPLHF	TGTGCCAGCAGCTTAGATAGGGGCAATTCACCCCTCCACTTT	14	.	TRBV11-2	TRBJ1-6	.
CASSLQQGRYNEQFF	TGCGCCAGCAGCTTGCAGCAGGGAAGATACAATGAGCAGTTCTTC	15	.	TRBV5-1	TRBJ2-1	.
CASKGTALNYGYTF	TGTGCCAGCAAGGGGACAGCTTTGAACTATGGCTACACCTTC	14	TRBD1	TRBV2	TRBJ1-2	.
CASRGRLPSDTQYF	TGTGCCAGCAGAGGGAGACTCCCTTCAGATACGCAGTATTTT	14	.	TRBV25-1	TRBJ2-3	.
CASRGVRTEAFF	TGCGCCAGCAGAGGTGTTCGAACTGAAGCTTTCTTT	12	.	TRBV10-2	TRBJ1-1	medium-sized
CASSPGTSGSNTQYF	TGTGCCAGCTCACCCGGGACTAGCGGGAGTAATACGCAGTATTTT	15	TRBD2	TRBV18	TRBJ2-3	once
CASSIRQGREAFF	TGTGCCAGCAGCATAAGACAGGGAAGGGAAGCTTTCTTT	13	TRBD1	TRBV5-6	TRBJ1-1	.
CASRPTSAHTDTQYF	TGTGCCAGCAGACCTACTAGCGCCCACACAGATACGCAGTATTTT	15	TRBD2	TRBV2	TRBJ2-3	.
CASSRDSDFYGNTF	TGTGCCAGTAGCCGGGACAGCGACTTTTATGGGAACACCTTC	14	TRBD1	TRBV19	TRBJ1-2	.
CASSGQGRSYEQYF	TGTGCCAGCAGCGGACAGGGGAGGTCCTACGAGCAGTACTTC	14	TRBD1	TRBV2	TRBJ2-7	.
CASSTGTGAYGYTF	TGTGCCAGCAGCACCGGGACAGGGGCCTATGGCTACACCTTC	14	TRBD1	TRBV6-1	TRBJ1-2	.
CASSPQGNQPQHF	TGTGCCAGCAGCCCCCAGGGCAATCAGCCCCAGCATTTT	13	.	TRBV11-2	TRBJ1-5	.
CASSFVDFSYEQYF	TGTGCCAGCAGTTTCGTAGATTTCTCCTACGAGCAGTACTTC	14	.	TRBV28	TRBJ2-7	few
CASSPFSRNPEAFF	TGTGCCAGCAGCCCCTTCTCGCGGAATCCTGAAGCTTTCTTT	14	.	TRBV2	TRBJ1-1	once
CASSLAGQGAQPQHF	TGTGCCAGCAGCTTAGCGGGACAGGGGGCTCAGCCCCAGCATTTT	15	TRBD1	TRBV7-2	TRBJ1-5	.
CASSKLRSSGRVFSYNEQFF	TGTGCCAGCAGCAAATTAAGGTCTAGCGGGAGGGTGTTCTCCTACAATGAGCAGTTCTTC	20	.	TRBV21-1	TRBJ2-1	few
CASSIASGSIGNEQFF	TGTGCCAGTAGTATAGCTAGCGGGAGTATAGGCAATGAGCAGTTCTTC	16	TRBD2	TRBV19	TRBJ2-1	.
CASRTEGIGYTF	TGTGCCAGCAGAACCGAGGGAATAGGCTACACCTTC	12	.	TRBV28	TRBJ1-2	.
CASSLLGDEQYF	TGTGCCAGCTCACTCTTAGGGGACGAGCAGTACTTC	12	.	TRBV18	TRBJ2-7	.
CASSEFRTTVTRETQYF	TGTGCCAGCAGTGAATTCAGGACAACAGTTACCCGAGAGACCCAGTACTTC	17	.	TRBV25-1	TRBJ2-5	.
CASSRTGVNTGELFF	TGTGCCAGCAGTCGGACAGGGGTTAACACCGGGGAGCTGTTTTTT	15	TRBD1	TRBV6-5	TRBJ2-2	once
CASSLVGTAAKNIQYF	TGTGCCAGCAGCTTAGTCGGGACAGCAGCCAAAAACATTCAGTACTTC	16	TRBD1	TRBV7-2	TRBJ2-4	.
CASSQGGRGGSYNEQFF	TGCGCCAGCAGCCAAGGGGGGCGGGGCGGCTCCTACAATGAGCAGTTCTTC	17	.	TRBV4-1	TRBJ2-1	.
CASSPRLAGENEQFF	TGTGCCAGCAGCCCTAGACTAGCGGGAGAAAATGAGCAGTTCTTC	15	TRBD2	TRBV11-2	TRBJ2-1	.
CASSLSSGGALQETQYF	TGCGCCAGCAGCCTTTCTAGCGGGGGGGCCCTTCAAGAGACCCAGTACTTC	17	TRBD2	TRBV5-1	TRBJ2-5	.
CASSPDGTGEQYF	TGTGCCAGCAGCCCAGACGGGACGGGCGAGCAGTACTTC	13	.	TRBV7-8	TRBJ2-7	.
CASSAGGGMNTEAFF	TGTGCCAGCAGCGCCGGAGGGGGAATGAACACTGAAGCTTTCTTT	15	.	TRBV7-2	TRBJ1-1	.
CSVDGTGVGTEAFF	TGCAGCGTTGATGGGACAGGGGTCGGGACTGAAGCTTTCTTT	14	TRBD1	TRBV29-1	TRBJ1-1	few
CASRPAAGTGQNEQFF	TGTGCCAGCAGACCGGCGGCCGGGACAGGGCAGAATGAGCAGTTCTTC	16	TRBD1	TRBV11-2	TRBJ2-1	.
CAWSSYRTGVSSEAFF	TGTGCCTGGAGTTCCTACCGGACAGGGGTATCTTCTGAAGCTTTCTTT	16	TRBD1	TRBV30	TRBJ1-1	.
CASSEIAGGQETQYF	TGTGCCAGCAGTGAAATAGCGGGAGGGCAAGAGACCCAGTACTTC	15	TRBD2	TRBV2	TRBJ2-5	.
CASSLTPSSYEQYF	TGTGCCAGCAGCTTAACTCCGAGCTCCTACGAGCAGTACTTC	14	.	TRBV7-8	TRBJ2-7	.
CASSQGGFTDTQYF	TGTGCCAGCAGCCAAGGCGGATTCACAGATACGCAGTATTTT	14	.	TRBV4-2	TRBJ2-3	.
CASAGTSGPSTDTQYF	TGTGCCAGCGCCGGGACTAGCGGGCCTAGCACAGATACGCAGTATTTT	16	TRBD2	TRBV2	TRBJ2-3	once
CASSLASGSTDTQYF	TGTGCCAGCAGCTTGGCGAGCGGGAGTACAGATACGCAGTATTTT	15	TRBD2	TRBV5-5	TRBJ2-3	.
CSVRSGAVSGNTIYF	TGCAGCGTTCGGTCAGGGGCAGTCTCTGGAAACACCATATATTTT	15	.	TRBV29-1	TRBJ1-3	.
CASTEGGMGNEKLFF	TGTGCCAGCACCGAGGGGGGAATGGGTAATGAAAAACTGTTTTTT	15	.	TRBV2	TRBJ1-4	.